This TCR beta chain was observed in a study of monozygotic twins with inflammatory bowel disease (dated by TCRdb to the late 2010s). For the study in its entirety: The complete study included roughly 30 monozygotic twin pairs: 19 IBD-discordant Danish pairs and nine German pairs, of which four were IBD-concordant and five were IBD-discordant. Within discordant pairs, disease-associated traits were sought mainly by comparing IBD patients with their genetically identical healthy co-twins. Each individual had, on average, about 151 000 unique TCRalpha sequences and 181 000 unique TCRbeta sequences available for analysis. The paper as a whole reports these results and caveats: No single strong signal or clonotype linked to IBD turned up in the results, so the idea that one exists was not supported. The analysis was unable to tell apart different T cell subtypes. Because patients were on differing immunosuppressive treatments, the repertoires may have picked up extra background noise and inter-individual variability. IBD patients shared fewer clonotypes with other individuals than healthy twins did, most markedly in patients showing signs of disease activity. Concordant and discordant twins showed no difference in repertoire similarity, possibly because of limited statistical power. TCRbeta repertoire diversity, by inverse Simpson index, was decreased in IBD patients compared with their healthy co-twins.

Comment on this clonotype: What this receptor recognizes is not known.

Library construction relied on 5' RACE. Preparation of each TCR library used around 3.5 ug of total RNA. For each sample, cDNA synthesis was carried out in eight separate reactions using SMARTScribe reverse transcriptase. During cDNA synthesis, template switching was used to introduce unique molecular identifiers that contained a 6-nucleotide sample barcode. Amplification of TCRalpha and TCRbeta cDNA involved two nested PCRs of approximately 16 and 10 cycles, and each PCR was followed by bead purification. Before amplification, cDNA was treated with uracil DNA-glycosylase and purified using the QIAquick PCR purification kit. The second PCR added Illumina TruSeq-compatible adapters along with sample-specific barcodes. TapeStation and Qubit were used to check library quality and concentration, and 5 ng of each library went into the pool. The pooled libraries were sequenced with 2 x 100 bp reads and custom sequencing primers on an Illumina HiSeq2500 single-index Rapid Run. The paper's processing steps were these. PCR and sequencing errors were corrected by UMI-based consensus assembly using MiGEC version 1.2.6. MiXCR version 2.1.1 handled V(D)J alignment, clonotype assembly and CDR3 extraction. Gene usage, clonotype sharing and MAIT/NKT TCR abundance were normalised by analysing the top 1000, 10 000 and 20 000 clonotypes per sample. After downsampling to 27 000 UMIs, diversity was calculated as the inverse Simpson index using the vegan R package. Paired Mann-Whitney U tests were applied to discordant twin pairs, with Benjamini-Hochberg correction for multiple testing. TCRdb reprocessed the public reads and reports one entry per CDR3 protein sequence, without DNA. The V and J calls come from TCRdb's annotation, not from the publication. The sample's table lists a count of around 380,000 distinct CDR3 sequences. Of the sample, 2% to 2.5% is held by the ten largest clones.

From each donor, an approximately 2.5 ml peripheral blood sample was drawn into PAXgene tubes and stored at -80 degrees C. Total RNA was isolated from whole blood with the PAXgene blood miRNA kit on an automated QIAcube, without T cell sorting. Deep TCRalpha and TCRbeta repertoire profiling with unique molecular barcoding was performed on peripheral blood of monozygotic twin pairs concordant or discordant for inflammatory bowel disease. Smoking habits were recorded for all twin pairs, and individuals were classified as current, former or never smokers. Looking up the germline V gene yields CDR1 MNHNS and CDR2 SASEGT. The CDR3 runs 14 residues from the cysteine to the phenylalanine. DNA is not recorded here.

The origin of this receptor is a human donor with ulcerative colitis or Crohn's disease, or a healthy co-twin of an affected twin (not recorded which). Sequencing was carried out using blood. The rearrangement joined TRBV6-1 to TRBJ1-5. CDR3 sequence: CASRRSASNQPQHF.